This T cell receptor beta chain originates from a study of cytomegalovirus exposure and HLA in healthy donors. The PCR ran on 60 Vbeta and 13 Jbeta primers. TCRdb's copy holds only in-frame clones and misses some; the assay was immunoSEQ multiplex PCR. The table includes around 130,000 clones, around four fifths detected once. With respect to this clone: The antigen is undetermined.

Overall study findings and caveats: The study labeled more than 150 TCR beta chains cytomegalovirus-associated. As a later analysis revealed, the rate of TCR association differed by HLA locus, with DRB1 most and HLA-C fewest. Researchers reported in a later analysis that a missense DCLRE1C variant was tied to TCR beta V- and J-gene trimming.

Germline assignment: CDR1 LGHNA and CDR2 YSLEER. CDR3 length: 17 residues. The V gene lost 2 bases and the J gene lost 3 bases, with 16 bases spanning the gap. The chain employs TRBV4-3 and TRBJ2-2, with D maybe TRBD1 (5 bases). Sequencing was performed on PBMCs. The TCR originated in a man aged 25 to 40 in good health and CMV-seronegative. This chain's CDR3 is CASSQNNGPGYTGELFF. The DNA of the CDR3 is TGCGCCAGCAGCCAAAACAACGGCCCAGGGTACACCGGGGAGCTGTTTTTT.